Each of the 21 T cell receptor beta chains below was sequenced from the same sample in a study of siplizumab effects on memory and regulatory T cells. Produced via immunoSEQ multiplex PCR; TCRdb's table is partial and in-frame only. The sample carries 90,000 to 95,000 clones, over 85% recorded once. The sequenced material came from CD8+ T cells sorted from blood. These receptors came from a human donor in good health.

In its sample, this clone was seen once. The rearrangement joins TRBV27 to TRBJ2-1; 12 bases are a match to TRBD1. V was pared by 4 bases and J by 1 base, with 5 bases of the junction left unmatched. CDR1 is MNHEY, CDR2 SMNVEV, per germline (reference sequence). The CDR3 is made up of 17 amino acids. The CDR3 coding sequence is TGTGCCAGCAGTTCCCCGGGACAGGGGGCTTCCTACAATGAGCAGTTCTTC. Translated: CASSSPGQGASYNEQFF.

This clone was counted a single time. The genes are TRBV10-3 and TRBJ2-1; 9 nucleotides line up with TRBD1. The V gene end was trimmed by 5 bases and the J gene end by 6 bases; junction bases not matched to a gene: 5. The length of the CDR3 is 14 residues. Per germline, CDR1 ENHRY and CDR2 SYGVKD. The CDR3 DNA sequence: TGTGCCATCAGTCCCGACAGGGGGGGCAATGAGCAGTTCTTC. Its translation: CAISPDRGGNEQFF.

This CDR3 reads CASSSGGEDREQYF. CDR3 coding DNA: TGTGCCAGCAGTTCAGGGGGCGAGGATCGCGAGCAGTACTTC. This rearrangement joins TRBV27 to TRBJ2-7; 8 bases match TRBD1. Germline V gene lookup returns CDR1 MNHEY and CDR2 SMNVEV (reference sequence). The CDR3 loop spans 14 amino acids. J gave up 6 bases and V 4 bases, and 8 bases lay outside the gene matches.

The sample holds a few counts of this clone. The CDR3 sequence: CASSQEGRRGETQYF. The CDR3 DNA reads as TGCGCCAGCAGCCAAGAGGGTCGCCGAGGGGAGACCCAGTACTTC. The V gene is TRBV4-1, the J gene TRBJ2-5; D might be TRBD2 (5 bases). Per germline, CDR1 MGHRA and CDR2 YSYEKL. The CDR3 extends over 15 amino acids. V lost 0 bases and J 5 bases, leaving 13 bases between the germline ends.

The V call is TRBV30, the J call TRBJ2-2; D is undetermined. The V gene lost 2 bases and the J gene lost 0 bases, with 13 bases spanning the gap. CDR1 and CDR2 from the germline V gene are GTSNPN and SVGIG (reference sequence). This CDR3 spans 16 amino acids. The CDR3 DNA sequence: TGTGCCTGGAGTCCCCTCGGAACAGCGAACACCGGGGAGCTGTTTTTT. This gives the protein CAWSPLGTANTGELFF.

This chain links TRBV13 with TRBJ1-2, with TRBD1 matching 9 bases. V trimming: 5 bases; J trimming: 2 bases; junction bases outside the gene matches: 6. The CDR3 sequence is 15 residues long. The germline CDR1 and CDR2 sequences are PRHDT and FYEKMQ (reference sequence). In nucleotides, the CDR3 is TGTGCCAGCAGCCAGACAGGGGGGGAAAACTATGGCTACACCTTC. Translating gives CASSQTGGENYGYTF.

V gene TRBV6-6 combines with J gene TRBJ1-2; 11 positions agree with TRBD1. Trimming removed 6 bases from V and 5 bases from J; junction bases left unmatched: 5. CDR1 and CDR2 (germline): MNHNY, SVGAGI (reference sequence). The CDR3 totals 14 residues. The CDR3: CASRDRGRGYGYTF. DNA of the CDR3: TGTGCCAGCAGGGACAGGGGGCGTGGGTATGGCTACACCTTC.

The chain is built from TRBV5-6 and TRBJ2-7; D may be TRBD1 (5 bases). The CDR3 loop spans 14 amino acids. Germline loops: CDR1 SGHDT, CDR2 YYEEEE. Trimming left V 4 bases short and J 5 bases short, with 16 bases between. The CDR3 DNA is TGTGCCAGCAGCCCCCGACGACAGAGCAACGAGCAGTACTTC. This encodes CASSPRRQSNEQYF.

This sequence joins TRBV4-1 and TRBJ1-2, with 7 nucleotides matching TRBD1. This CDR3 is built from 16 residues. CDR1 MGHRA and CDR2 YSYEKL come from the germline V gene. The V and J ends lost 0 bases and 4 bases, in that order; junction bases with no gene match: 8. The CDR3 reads CASSQDLGQLVYGYTF. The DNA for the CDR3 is TGCGCCAGCAGCCAAGATCTGGGACAGTTGGTCTATGGCTACACCTTC.

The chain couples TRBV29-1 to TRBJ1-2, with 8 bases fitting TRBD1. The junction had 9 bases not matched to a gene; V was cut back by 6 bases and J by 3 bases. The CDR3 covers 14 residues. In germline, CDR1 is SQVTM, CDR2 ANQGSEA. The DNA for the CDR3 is TGCAGCGTAGACGGACAGGGATTTGACTATGGCTACACCTTC. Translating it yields CSVDGQGFDYGYTF.

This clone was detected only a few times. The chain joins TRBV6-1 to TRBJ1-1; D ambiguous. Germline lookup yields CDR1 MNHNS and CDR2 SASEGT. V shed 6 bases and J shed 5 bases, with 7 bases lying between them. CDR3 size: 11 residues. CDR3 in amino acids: CASRVNTEAFF. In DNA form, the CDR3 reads TGTGCCAGCAGAGTAAATACTGAAGCTTTCTTT.

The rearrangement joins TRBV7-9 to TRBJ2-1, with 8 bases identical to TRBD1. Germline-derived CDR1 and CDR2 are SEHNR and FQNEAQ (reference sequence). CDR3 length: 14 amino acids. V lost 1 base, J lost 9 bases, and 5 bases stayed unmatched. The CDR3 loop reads CASSLEQGAAEQFF. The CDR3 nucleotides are TGTGCCAGCAGCTTAGAGCAGGGGGCGGCTGAGCAGTTCTTC.

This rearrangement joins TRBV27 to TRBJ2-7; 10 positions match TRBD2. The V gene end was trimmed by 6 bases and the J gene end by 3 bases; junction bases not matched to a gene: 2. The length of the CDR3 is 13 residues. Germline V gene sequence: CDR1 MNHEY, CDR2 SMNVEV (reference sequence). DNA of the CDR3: TGTGCCAGCAGCACTAGCGGGAACTACGAGCAGTACTTC. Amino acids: CASSTSGNYEQYF.

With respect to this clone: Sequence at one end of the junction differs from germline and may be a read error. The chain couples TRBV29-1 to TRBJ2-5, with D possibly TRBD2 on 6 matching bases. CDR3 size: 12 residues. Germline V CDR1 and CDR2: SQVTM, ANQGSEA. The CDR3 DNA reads TGCAGCGCTGAAATGGGTACGGGAGAGCAGTACTTC. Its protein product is CSAEMGTGEQYF.

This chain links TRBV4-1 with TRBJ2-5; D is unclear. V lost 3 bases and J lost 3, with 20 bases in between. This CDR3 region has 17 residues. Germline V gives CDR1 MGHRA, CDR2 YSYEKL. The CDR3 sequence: CASSHRPLVAGEETQYF. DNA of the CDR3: TGCGCCAGCAGCCATCGTCCACTCGTGGCAGGAGAAGAGACCCAGTACTTC.

The CDR3 DNA follows: TGTGCCAGCAGTTCTATGGCAGGGCCTCTTATTATTGAGACCCAGTACTTC. Encoded protein: CASSSMAGPLIIETQYF. The genes are TRBV27 and TRBJ2-5, with a possible D match to TRBD1 (5 bases). The CDR3 runs 17 residues. Germline values: CDR1 MNHEY, CDR2 SMNVEV (reference sequence). The ends were cut back, 4 bases at V and 5 bases at J, with 23 bases in the middle.

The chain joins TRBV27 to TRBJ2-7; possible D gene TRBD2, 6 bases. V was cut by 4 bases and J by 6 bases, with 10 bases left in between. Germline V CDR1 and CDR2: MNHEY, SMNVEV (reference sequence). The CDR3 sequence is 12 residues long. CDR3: CASSWRGSEQYF. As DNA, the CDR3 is TGTGCCAGCAGTTGGAGGGGCTCCGAGCAGTACTTC.

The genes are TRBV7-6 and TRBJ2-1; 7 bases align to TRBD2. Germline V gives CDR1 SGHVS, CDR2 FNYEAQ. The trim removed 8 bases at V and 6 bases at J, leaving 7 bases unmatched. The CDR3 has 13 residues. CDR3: CASRLAESNEQFF. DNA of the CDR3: TGTGCCAGCCGGCTAGCGGAGAGCAATGAGCAGTTCTTC.

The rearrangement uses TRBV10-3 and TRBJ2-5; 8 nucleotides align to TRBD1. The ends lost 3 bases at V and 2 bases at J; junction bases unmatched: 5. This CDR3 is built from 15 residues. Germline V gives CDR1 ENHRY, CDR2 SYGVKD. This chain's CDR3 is CAISDEDRAQETQYF. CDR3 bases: TGTGCCATCAGTGATGAGGACAGGGCGCAAGAGACCCAGTACTTC.

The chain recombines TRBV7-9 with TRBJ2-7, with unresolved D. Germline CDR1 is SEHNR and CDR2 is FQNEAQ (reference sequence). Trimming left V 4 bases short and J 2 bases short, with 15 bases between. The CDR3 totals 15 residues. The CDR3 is CASSSDSTPTYEQYF. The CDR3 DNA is TGTGCCAGCAGCTCCGACTCCACTCCAACCTACGAGCAGTACTTC.

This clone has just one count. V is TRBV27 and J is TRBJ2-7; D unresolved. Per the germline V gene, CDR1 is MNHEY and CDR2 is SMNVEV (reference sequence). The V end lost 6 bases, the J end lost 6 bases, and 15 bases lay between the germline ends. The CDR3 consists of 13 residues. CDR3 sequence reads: CASSFVSGGEQYF. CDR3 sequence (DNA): TGTGCCAGCAGCTTTGTTTCCGGCGGCGAGCAGTACTTC.